This T cell receptor beta chain was sequenced for a study of T cell responses to AZD1222 COVID-19 vaccine. CDR1 is SGHDN, CDR2 FVKESK, per germline. CDR3 length: 15 residues. V lost 1 base and J lost 5, with 12 bases in between. Findings of the study overall: At 160-218 and 743-854, vaccine-associated CD4 TCRs were dominant, and they spanned spike. Donors were mostly white British, more females; clonal diversity possibly underestimated. Repertoire sampling occurred only after the peak T cell response.

In regard to this clone: Its cognate antigen is unknown.

Sequenced by immunoSEQ multiplex PCR; TCRdb stores in-frame clones only, minus some. Here the sample spans approximately 160,000 clones, about 91% being singletons. Sequencing used peripheral blood, obtained on day 0 of AZD1222 vaccination. The rearrangement uses TRBV14 and TRBJ2-4, with D possibly matching TRBD1 (5 bases). This sequence originates from an adult in good health. CDR3 in amino acids: CASSQVWGSQNIQYF. The CDR3 bases are TGTGCCAGCAGCCAAGTTTGGGGCTCCCAAAACATTCAGTACTTC.